Listed here are 24 T cell receptor beta chains from one sample, sequenced in a study of control samples from healthy donors and cancer patients. TCRdb keeps only in-frame clones here, not all; method: immunoSEQ multiplex PCR. The table lists roughly 130,000 clones, 91% of them singletons. Sequencing input: blood. The receptors shown here come from a man in his late teens or twenties in good health.

This clone was observed a single time. The chain uses TRBV30 and TRBJ1-5; no definite D call. Trimming left V 2 bases short and J 7 bases short, with 18 bases between. Germline assignment: CDR1 GTSNPN and CDR2 SVGIG (reference sequence). The CDR3 covers 15 residues. The CDR3 nucleotides read TGTGCCTGGAGTTTGACATTGACCGGAGAACAGCCCCAGCATTTT. It yields the protein CAWSLTLTGEQPQHF.

J is TRBJ2-7 and V is TRBV30, with 10 bases identical to TRBD2. CDR1 is GTSNPN, CDR2 SVGIG, per germline (reference sequence). The CDR3 totals 13 residues. The V gene end was trimmed by 7 bases and the J gene end by 6 bases; junction bases not matched to a gene: 9. CDR3 amino acids: CASIAGGRLEQYF. The CDR3 DNA follows: TGTGCCTCTATAGCGGGGGGCCGTCTCGAGCAGTACTTC.

This clone showed up just once. The gene calls are TRBV7-9 and TRBJ1-2, with D possibly TRBD1 on 6 matching bases. V lost 3 bases to trimming and J lost 3 bases, with 11 bases between them. This CDR3 has 14 amino acids. Germline V gene data show CDR1 as SEHNR and CDR2 as FQNEAQ (reference sequence). The CDR3 spells CASSFWRTDYGYTF. CDR3 nucleotides: TGTGCCAGCAGCTTCTGGCGGACAGACTATGGCTACACCTTC.

This chain joins TRBV3-1 (or the pseudogene TRBV3-2) and TRBJ1-2, with 8 bases matching TRBD1. Unmatched junction bases numbered 14, after V lost 5 bases and J lost 6 bases. This CDR3 comprises 16 residues. Germline V gene sequence: CDR1 LGHDT, CDR2 YNNKEL (reference sequence). CDR3 sequence: CASSSGQGLIGNGYTF. The DNA for the CDR3 is TGTGCCAGCAGCTCCGGACAGGGTCTAATCGGGAATGGCTACACCTTC.

This clone was seen once. The chain links TRBV7-2 to TRBJ1-2; D perhaps matches TRBD1 (5 bases). In germline, CDR1 is SGHTA, CDR2 FQGNSA. Trimming shortened V by 5 bases and J by 2 bases, and 15 bases separated the two germline ends. The CDR3 totals 15 residues. The CDR3 sequence is CASSLESGGNYGYTF. As DNA, the CDR3 is TGTGCCAGCAGCCTTGAGAGTGGGGGAAACTATGGCTACACCTTC. Full variable domain (remainder filled in from reference TRBV7-2 and TRBJ1-2): GAGVSQSPSNKVTEKGKDVELRCDPISGHTALYWYRQSLGQGLEFLIYFQGNSAPDKSGLPSDRFSAERTGGSVSTLTIQRTQQEDSAVYLCASSLESGGNYGYTFGSGTRLTVV.

The chain has TRBV5-6 and TRBJ2-7, with a tentative D call TRBD1 (6 bases). V lost 4 bases, J lost 2 bases, and 13 bases lay in between. The CDR3 has 14 amino acids. The V gene's germline CDR1 is SGHDT and CDR2 YYEEEE. This chain's CDR3 is CASSPRGRTYEQYF. The CDR3 coding sequence is TGTGCCAGCAGCCCCAGGGGAAGGACCTACGAGCAGTACTTC.

The gene calls are TRBV7-2 and TRBJ2-5, with D perhaps TRBD2 (5 bases). V lost 2 bases to trimming and J lost 13 bases, with 14 bases between them. The germline V gene has CDR1 SGHTA and CDR2 FQGNSA. CDR3 length equals 12 residues. The CDR3 DNA follows: TGTGCCAGCAGCTTATCGACCGGACTGCCGTACTTC. Translated, it gives CASSLSTGLPYF.

This chain joins TRBV18 and TRBJ2-7, with D tentatively TRBD1 or TRBD2 (5 bases each). The germline CDR1 and CDR2 sequences are KGHSH and LQKENI. Trimming shortened V by 4 bases and J by 3 bases, and 10 bases separated the two germline ends. CDR3 length equals 13 residues. The CDR3 protein is CASSQGRNYEQYF. The DNA of the CDR3 is TGTGCCAGCTCACAGGGACGGAACTACGAGCAGTACTTC. Full variable domain (rest looked up from reference TRBV18 and TRBJ2-7): NAGVMQNPRHLVRRRGQEARLRCSPMKGHSHVYWYRQLPEEGLKFMVYLQKENIIDESGMPKERFSAEFPKEGPSILRIQQVVRGDSAAYFCASSQGRNYEQYFGPGTRLTVT.

V gene TRBV6-5 combines with J gene TRBJ2-1; 8 nucleotides agree with TRBD1. This CDR3 region has 14 residues. J gave up 7 bases and V 7 bases, and 9 bases lay outside the gene matches. Germline loops: CDR1 MNHEY, CDR2 SVGAGI. In nucleotides, the CDR3 is TGTGCCAGCATTAATACAGGGGGTTGGAATGAGCAGTTCTTC. Protein: CASINTGGWNEQFF.

The chain combines TRBV5-5 with TRBJ1-6; possibly TRBD1 for D (6 bases). This CDR3 spans 19 amino acids. From germline, CDR1 is SGHKS and CDR2 YYEKEE (reference sequence). V was cut by 4 bases and J by 2 bases, with 22 bases left in between. The CDR3 region has the DNA TGTGCCAGCAGCGGCAGTTTTACGGGGGGCACGACCTATAATTCACCCCTCCACTTT. Amino acid sequence: CASSGSFTGGTTYNSPLHF.

The chain is built from TRBV5-1 and TRBJ2-7; D gene uncertain. Trimming stripped 4 bases from V and 4 bases from J, with 9 bases between. The CDR3 runs to 12 residues. CDR1 is SGHRS, CDR2 YFSETQ, per germline. The CDR3, as DNA: TGCGCCAGCAGCCCTCCCGGTTACGAGCAGTACTTC. Protein sequence: CASSPPGYEQYF.

The V and J genes are TRBV9 and TRBJ2-3; D unclear. V gave up 3 bases and J gave up 5 bases, with 10 bases separating them. The CDR3 is 13 residues long. Germline CDR1 SGDLS, CDR2 YYNGEE. CDR3 coding DNA: TGTGCCAGCAGCGCGGGCCGTGGAGATACGCAGTATTTT. It specifies CASSAGRGDTQYF. Variable domain in full (rest from reference TRBV9 and TRBJ2-3): DSGVTQTPKHLITATGQRVTLRCSPRSGDLSVYWYQQSLDQGLQFLIQYYNGEERAKGNILERFSAQQFPDLHSELNLSSLELGDSALYFCASSAGRGDTQYFGPGTRLTVL.

This sequence joins TRBV30 and TRBJ2-5; 8 bases map to TRBD1. The CDR3 sequence is 14 residues long. CDR1 is GTSNPN and CDR2 is SVGIG in the germline V gene (reference sequence). After removal of 4 bases from V and 2 bases from J, the junction contained 6 bases not matched to a gene. The CDR3 bases are TGTGCCTGGACGCCCGGGACAGGACAAGAGACCCAGTACTTC. It is translated as CAWTPGTGQETQYF.

The chain uses TRBV7-9 and TRBJ1-5, with no clear D. Trimming shortened V by 4 bases and J by 3 bases, and 4 bases separated the two germline ends. Germline CDR1 reads SEHNR; CDR2 reads FQNEAQ (reference sequence). This CDR3 contains 12 residues. The CDR3 loop reads CASSSDNQPQHF. Here the CDR3 DNA reads TGTGCCAGCAGCTCTGACAATCAGCCCCAGCATTTT.

The genes are TRBV19 and TRBJ1-3; D uncertain. Germline V CDR1 and CDR2: LNHDA, SQIVND (reference sequence). The CDR3 is 14 residues long. With 7 bases removed from V and 0 bases from J, the gap between germline ends came to 10 bases. The CDR3 sequence: CASKPGFSGNTIYF. The DNA of the CDR3 is TGTGCCAGTAAACCCGGGTTCTCTGGAAACACCATATATTTT.

The V and J genes are TRBV6-5 and TRBJ1-5; D is ambiguous. CDR3 size: 14 residues. Per germline, CDR1 MNHEY and CDR2 SVGAGI. Trimming removed 7 bases from V and 2 bases from J, with 12 bases in between. Here the CDR3 reads CASIKTGGNQPQHF. Here the CDR3 DNA reads TGTGCCAGCATCAAGACCGGAGGCAATCAGCCCCAGCATTTT.

This clone was picked up one time. CDR3 DNA: TGTGCCAGCATCAGGGGGCTGGGAAACACCATATATTTT. It specifies CASIRGLGNTIYF. The V gene is TRBV7-9, the J gene TRBJ1-3, with 8 bases that match TRBD1. CDR1 SEHNR and CDR2 FQNEAQ come from the germline V gene (reference sequence). The V and J ends lost 7 bases and 4 bases, in that order; junction bases with no gene match: 3. CDR3 size: 13 residues.

This sequence joins TRBV5-1 and TRBJ1-2; TRBD1 might be the D (5 bases). This CDR3 has 14 residues. CDR1 is SGHRS, CDR2 YFSETQ, per germline. The germline V and J ends were trimmed by 4 bases and 5 bases, with 15 bases remaining between them. CDR3 bases: TGCGCCAGCAGCCCTGGTGACAGCCGGTATGGCTACACCTTC. It yields the protein CASSPGDSRYGYTF.

This chain connects TRBV2 to TRBJ2-1; D remains ambiguous. V was pared by 5 bases and J by 8 bases, with 13 bases between. CDR3 length: 13 amino acids. Germline-derived CDR1 and CDR2 are SNHLY and FYNNEI. The CDR3 sequence: CASSWSVGYEQFF. The CDR3 coding sequence is TGTGCCAGCAGTTGGAGTGTAGGCTATGAGCAGTTCTTC.

The chain uses TRBV5-1 and TRBJ2-5; the match to TRBD1 covers 11 bases. Trimming removed 4 bases from V and 5 bases from J; junction bases left unmatched: 4. The V gene's germline CDR1 is SGHRS and CDR2 YFSETQ. The CDR3 extends over 14 amino acids. The CDR3 DNA sequence: TGCGCCAGCAGCCCTGGACAGGGGGCTGAGACCCAGTACTTC. This gives the protein CASSPGQGAETQYF.

The chain has TRBV7-2 and TRBJ1-1, with a weak D call TRBD1 (6 bases). The CDR3 runs 17 residues. Germline assignment: CDR1 SGHTA and CDR2 FQGNSA. V lost 2 bases and J lost 4, with 20 bases in between. The CDR3 protein is CASSLRGRTARGTEAFF. Here the CDR3 DNA reads TGTGCCAGCAGCTTAAGGGGAAGGACAGCCCGGGGCACTGAAGCTTTCTTT.

This chain links TRBV5-4 with TRBJ2-7; 7 nucleotides align to TRBD2. The CDR3 loop spans 15 amino acids. V shed 0 bases, J shed 2 bases, and the junction held 5 bases outside the gene matches. Germline values: CDR1 SGHNT, CDR2 YYREEE (reference sequence). CDR3 nucleotides: TGTGCCAGCAGCTTGGCGGGGGGTACAACCTACGAGCAGTACTTC. It yields the protein CASSLAGGTTYEQYF.

V usage is TRBV7-9 and J usage is TRBJ2-7; D remains unclear. The germline V gene encodes CDR1 SEHNR and CDR2 FQNEAQ (reference sequence). This CDR3 contains 13 residues. V was clipped by 5 bases and J by 7 bases, with 15 bases between them. The CDR3 reads CASSLDGSVEQYF. CDR3 nucleotides: TGTGCCAGCAGCCTCGATGGGTCCGTTGAGCAGTACTTC.

This clone came up once. The chain joins TRBV11-1 to TRBJ1-1; D uncertain. Germline assignment: CDR1 SGHAT and CDR2 FQDESV (reference sequence). V gave up 1 base and J gave up 7 bases, with 10 bases separating them. This CDR3 region has 13 residues. CDR3 sequence: CASSLGQTLEAFF. In DNA, the CDR3 is TGTGCCAGCAGCTTAGGGCAGACACTTGAAGCTTTCTTT.